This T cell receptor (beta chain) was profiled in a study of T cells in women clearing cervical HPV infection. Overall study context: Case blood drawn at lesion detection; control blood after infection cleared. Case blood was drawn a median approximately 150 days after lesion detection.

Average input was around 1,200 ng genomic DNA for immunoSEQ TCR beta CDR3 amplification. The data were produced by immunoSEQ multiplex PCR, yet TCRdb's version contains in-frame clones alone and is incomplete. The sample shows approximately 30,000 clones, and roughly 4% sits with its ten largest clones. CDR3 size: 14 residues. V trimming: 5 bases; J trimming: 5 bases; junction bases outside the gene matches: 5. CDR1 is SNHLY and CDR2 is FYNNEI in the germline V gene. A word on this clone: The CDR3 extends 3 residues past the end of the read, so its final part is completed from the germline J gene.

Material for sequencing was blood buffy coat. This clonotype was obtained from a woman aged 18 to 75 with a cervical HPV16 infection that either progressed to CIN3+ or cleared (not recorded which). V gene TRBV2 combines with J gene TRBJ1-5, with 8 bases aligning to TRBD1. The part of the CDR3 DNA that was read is TGTGCCAGCAGTCCGACAGGGGTCTATCAGCCC. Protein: CASSPTGVYQP. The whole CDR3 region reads CASSPTGVYQPQHF.